Below are 12 T cell receptor beta chains sequenced from a single sample in a study of T-cell memory formation after mild COVID-19. TCRdb recomputed calls from the 5' RACE reads with MiXCR, one row per CDR3 protein. The sample holds around 450,000 distinct CDR3 sequences, approximately 24% seen once. Input material: PBMCs or a T cell subset sorted from them (not recorded which). The origin of the receptors is an adult woman who had mild COVID-19 (a few samples of this study predate the infection). Cell type and time point are not known.

Only a few counts were recorded for this clonotype. The chain joins TRBV7-9 to TRBJ1-1; the D gene is possibly TRBD1 (5 bases). Trimming cost V 5 bases and J 5 bases, with 12 bases left between them. The V gene's germline CDR1 is SEHNR and CDR2 FQNEAQ (reference sequence). The CDR3 is 13 residues long. The CDR3 reads CASSIDGGTEAFF. In nucleotides, the CDR3 is TGTGCCAGCAGCATCGACGGGGGTACTGAAGCTTTCTTT.

This clonotype was seen only a few times. This sequence joins TRBV7-9 and TRBJ2-1; 10 bases are shared with TRBD2. The CDR3 loop spans 15 amino acids. Trimming at V came to 5 bases and at J to 8 bases, leaving 9 bases not matched to a gene. Germline V gene sequence: CDR1 SEHNR, CDR2 FQNEAQ (reference sequence). CDR3 sequence (DNA): TGTGCCAGCAGCCCACCTAGCGGGGGAAACCATGAGCAGTTCTTC. It is translated as CASSPPSGGNHEQFF.

The table lists this clonotype with a few counts. The V and J genes are TRBV6-5 and TRBJ2-6; perhaps D is TRBD1 or TRBD2 (5 bases each). Deletions cut 6 bases from V and 12 bases from J, with 18 bases between. The CDR3 extends over 14 amino acids. CDR1 and CDR2 (germline): MNHEY, SVGAGI. The DNA of the CDR3 is TGTGCCAGCAGATCACCTGGGACCGCCCGCGTCCTGACTTTC. It specifies CASRSPGTARVLTF.

CDR3 amino acids: CATSDPTQGGAEAFF. CDR3 bases: TGTGCCACCAGTGACCCGACTCAGGGGGGAGCTGAAGCTTTCTTT. The rearrangement links TRBV24-1 to TRBJ1-1; 7 bases align to TRBD1. V lost 4 bases and J lost 6; bases outside the gene matches: 10. This CDR3 is built from 15 residues. Germline-derived CDR1 and CDR2 are KGHDR and SFDVKD.

This clonotype was counted ten times or more. The V gene is TRBV7-9, the J gene TRBJ2-1; D is unclear. The CDR3 consists of 14 residues. From germline, CDR1 is SEHNR and CDR2 FQNEAQ (reference sequence). V lost 1 base and J 6 bases, leaving 10 bases between the germline ends. The CDR3 DNA is TGTGCCAGCAGCTTAGACGGCAATCTCAATGAGCAGTTCTTC. As protein: CASSLDGNLNEQFF.

The chain recombines TRBV19 with TRBJ1-1; 8 nucleotides align to TRBD1. Germline CDR1 is LNHDA and CDR2 is SQIVND (reference sequence). The CDR3 is 15 residues long. Germline trimming cut 3 bases from V and 0 bases from J; bases unmatched to any gene: 3. The CDR3 DNA reads TGTGCCAGTAGTATGACAGGGGCCGTGAACACTGAAGCTTTCTTT. This sequence encodes CASSMTGAVNTEAFF.

The chain has TRBV29-1 and TRBJ2-7; 11 bases map to TRBD2. Germline CDR1 and CDR2: SQVTM and ANQGSEA. The V segment lost 4 bases and the J segment 6 bases; nucleotides outside the gene matches: 5. CDR3 length: 13 residues. In nucleotides, the CDR3 is TGCAGCGTTGGGGGACTAGCGGCTTCCGAGCAGTACTTC. Residues: CSVGGLAASEQYF.

This chain connects TRBV6-1 to TRBJ1-1; no clear D gene. CDR3 size: 24 residues. Germline V lookup: CDR1 MNHNS, CDR2 SASEGT. V was cut by 7 bases and J by 1 base, with 43 bases left in between. CDR3 residues: CASIGRPLLPFETTLWVPNTEAFF. CDR3 DNA sequence: TGTGCCAGCATTGGTCGGCCCTTGTTGCCATTTGAGACGACGTTGTGGGTCCCGAACACTGAAGCTTTCTTT.

There are a few counts of this clonotype. The chain has TRBV5-1 and TRBJ2-5; D is possibly TRBD2 (5 bases). This CDR3 comprises 16 residues. The ends were cut back, 0 bases at V and 2 bases at J, with 14 bases in the middle. CDR1 and CDR2 (germline): SGHRS, YFSETQ. The CDR3 is CASSLESAVRQETQYF. As DNA, the CDR3 is TGCGCCAGCAGCTTGGAATCAGCGGTTAGGCAAGAGACCCAGTACTTC.

The genes are TRBV7-6 and TRBJ2-7; 7 bases line up with TRBD1. J lost 6 bases, V lost 5 bases, and 10 bases had no gene match. Germline CDR1 is SGHVS and CDR2 is FNYEAQ. The CDR3 contains 14 residues. CDR3: CASSARQGTGEQYF. In DNA form, the CDR3 reads TGTGCCAGCAGCGCGAGACAGGGAACGGGCGAGCAGTACTTC.

This clonotype appeared a few times. The genes are TRBV20-1 and TRBJ2-1, with D unresolved. In germline, CDR1 is DFQATT, CDR2 SNEGSKA (reference sequence). CDR3 size: 10 residues. With 6 bases removed from V and 7 bases from J, the gap between germline ends came to 7 bases. DNA for the CDR3: TGCAGTGCAAAGAGGAATGAGCAGTTCTTC. Protein product: CSAKRNEQFF.

This clonotype showed up many times. J is TRBJ1-1 and V is TRBV12-3 or TRBV12-4; 8 bases are a match to TRBD1. J gave up 2 bases and V 3 bases, and 8 bases lay outside the gene matches. The CDR3 consists of 16 residues. Here the CDR3 reads CASSFGLDRVNTEAFF. The CDR3 DNA follows: TGTGCCAGCAGTTTTGGCCTGGACAGGGTCAACACTGAAGCTTTCTTT.